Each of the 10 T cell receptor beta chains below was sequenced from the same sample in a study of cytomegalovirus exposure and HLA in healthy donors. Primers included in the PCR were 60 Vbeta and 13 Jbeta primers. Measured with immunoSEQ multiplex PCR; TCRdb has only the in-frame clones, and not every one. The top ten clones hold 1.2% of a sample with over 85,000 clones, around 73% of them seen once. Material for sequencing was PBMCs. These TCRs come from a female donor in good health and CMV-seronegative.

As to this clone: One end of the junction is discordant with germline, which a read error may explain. CDR3 loop: CSSIGDTEAFF. DNA for the CDR3: TGTTCCAGCATCGGGGACACTGAAGCTTTCTTT. The chain is built from TRBV7-9 and TRBJ1-1, with D unclear. The germline CDR1 and CDR2 sequences are SEHNR and FQNEAQ (reference sequence). This CDR3 is built from 11 residues.

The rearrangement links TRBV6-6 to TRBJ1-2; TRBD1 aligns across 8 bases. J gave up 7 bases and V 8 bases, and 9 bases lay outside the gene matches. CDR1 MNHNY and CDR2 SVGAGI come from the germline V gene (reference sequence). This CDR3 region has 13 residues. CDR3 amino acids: CASVTLDRAGYTF. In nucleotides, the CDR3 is TGTGCCAGCGTTACCCTGGACAGGGCTGGCTACACCTTC.

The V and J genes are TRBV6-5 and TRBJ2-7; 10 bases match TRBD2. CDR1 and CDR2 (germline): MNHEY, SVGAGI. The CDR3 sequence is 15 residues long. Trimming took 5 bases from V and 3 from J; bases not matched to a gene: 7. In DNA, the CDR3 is TGTGCCAGCAGTAAGGGGTTAGCGGGAGGCTACGAGCAGTACTTC. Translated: CASSKGLAGGYEQYF.

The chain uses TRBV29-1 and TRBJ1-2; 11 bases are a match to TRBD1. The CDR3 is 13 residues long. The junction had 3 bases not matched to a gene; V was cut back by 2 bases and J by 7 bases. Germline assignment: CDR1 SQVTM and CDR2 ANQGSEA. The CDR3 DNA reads TGCAGCGTTGAATCCGGGACAGGGGGTGGCTACACCTTC. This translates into CSVESGTGGGYTF.

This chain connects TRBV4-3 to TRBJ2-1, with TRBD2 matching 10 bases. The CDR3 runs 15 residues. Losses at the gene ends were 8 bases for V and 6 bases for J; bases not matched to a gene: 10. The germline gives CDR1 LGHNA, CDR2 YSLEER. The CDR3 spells CASCLRLAGLNEQFF. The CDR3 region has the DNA TGCGCCAGCTGCCTAAGACTAGCGGGTCTCAATGAGCAGTTCTTC.

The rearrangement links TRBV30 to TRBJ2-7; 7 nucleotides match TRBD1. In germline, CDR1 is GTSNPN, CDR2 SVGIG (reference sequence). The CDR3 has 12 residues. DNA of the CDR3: TGTGCGTTCCGGGACAGCTCCTACGAGCAGTACTTC. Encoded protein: CAFRDSSYEQYF.

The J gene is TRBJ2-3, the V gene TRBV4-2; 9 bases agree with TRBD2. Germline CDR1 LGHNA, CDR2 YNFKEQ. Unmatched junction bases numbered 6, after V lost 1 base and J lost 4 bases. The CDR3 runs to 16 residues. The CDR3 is CASSQGGLAGSDTQYF. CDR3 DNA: TGTGCCAGCAGCCAAGGGGGGCTAGCGGGATCAGATACGCAGTATTTT.

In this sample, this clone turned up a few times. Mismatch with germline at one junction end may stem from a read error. The CDR3 bases are TGTGCTAGCAGCTTAAGGGGGCAAGAGACCCAGTACTTC. Translated: CASSLRGQETQYF. The chain links TRBV7-7 to TRBJ2-5, with D perhaps TRBD1 (6 bases). Germline CDR1 is SSHAT and CDR2 is FNYEAQ (reference sequence). There are 13 residues in the CDR3.

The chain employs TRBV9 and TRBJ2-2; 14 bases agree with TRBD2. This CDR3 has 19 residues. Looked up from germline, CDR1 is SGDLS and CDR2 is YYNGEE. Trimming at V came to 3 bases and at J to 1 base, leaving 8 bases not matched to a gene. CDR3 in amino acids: CASSALGTSGRRNTGELFF. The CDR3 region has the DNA TGTGCCAGCAGCGCCCTCGGGACTAGCGGGAGACGGAACACCGGGGAGCTGTTTTTT.

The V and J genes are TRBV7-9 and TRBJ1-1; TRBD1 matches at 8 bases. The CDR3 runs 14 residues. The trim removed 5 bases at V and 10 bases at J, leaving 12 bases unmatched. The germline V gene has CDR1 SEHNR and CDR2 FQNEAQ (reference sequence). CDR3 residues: CASSPMGHRGGAFF. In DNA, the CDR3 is TGTGCCAGCAGCCCGATGGGGCACAGGGGGGGAGCTTTCTTT.